These 13 T cell receptor beta chains share one sample of origin, sequenced in a study of T cell responses to AZD1222 COVID-19 vaccine. TCRdb keeps only in-frame clones here, not all; method: immunoSEQ multiplex PCR. The profile covers about 130,000 clones, with 93% appearing a single time and about 3.1% taken by the ten largest. The sample in question was peripheral blood, obtained on day 0 of AZD1222 vaccination. The receptors were sampled from an adult in good health.

V gene TRBV29-1 combines with J gene TRBJ1-1; no firm D call. CDR1 and CDR2 (germline): SQVTM, ANQGSEA. CDR3 length: 12 amino acids. Trimming took 5 bases from V and 1 from J, leaving 8 bases between them. The CDR3 DNA reads as TGCAGCGTTTACGTCCCGAACACTGAAGCTTTCTTT. Translated, it gives CSVYVPNTEAFF.

V and J are TRBV5-6 and TRBJ2-7; TRBD1 might be the D (6 bases). Germline V gene lookup returns CDR1 SGHDT and CDR2 YYEEEE. Between the trimmed V and J ends, which lost 4 bases and 5 bases, there was a span of 13 bases. The CDR3 sequence is 13 residues long. The CDR3 bases are TGTGCCAGCAGCCCTACAGGGCCCCACGAGCAGTACTTC. Encoded protein: CASSPTGPHEQYF.

The chain recombines TRBV4-3 with TRBJ1-1; maybe TRBD1 (5 bases). Germline V lookup: CDR1 LGHNA, CDR2 YSLEER. V gave up 0 bases and J gave up 3 bases, with 20 bases separating them. The CDR3 contains 18 residues. CDR3 in DNA: TGCGCCAGCAGCCAAGATGCCCCTCCTTCCGAAGGGGACACTGAAGCTTTCTTT. This sequence encodes CASSQDAPPSEGDTEAFF.

The V and J genes are TRBV7-2 and TRBJ2-1; TRBD2 agrees at 11 bases. CDR1 and CDR2 from the germline V gene are SGHTA and FQGNSA. V shed 5 bases, J shed 0 bases, and the junction held 6 bases outside the gene matches. This CDR3 contains 17 residues. The CDR3 reads CASSRGTSGSSYNEQFF. The DNA of the CDR3 is TGTGCCAGCAGCCGCGGGACTAGCGGAAGCTCCTACAATGAGCAGTTCTTC.

The chain recombines TRBV10-3 with TRBJ2-1, with D possibly TRBD1 on 6 matching bases. Germline V gene lookup returns CDR1 ENHRY and CDR2 SYGVKD. The CDR3 covers 13 residues. V gave up 3 bases and J gave up 5 bases, with 8 bases separating them. The CDR3 region has the DNA TGTGCCATCAGTGACCACAGGGACAATGAGCAGTTCTTC. Amino acid sequence: CAISDHRDNEQFF.

The rearrangement uses TRBV5-1 and TRBJ2-2, with 9 bases lining up with TRBD1. The V and J ends lost 4 bases and 4 bases, in that order; junction bases with no gene match: 5. This CDR3 has 15 amino acids. Looked up from germline, CDR1 is SGHRS and CDR2 is YFSETQ. The CDR3 protein is CASSRGTGPTGELFF. CDR3 coding DNA: TGCGCCAGCAGCCGGGGGACAGGGCCCACCGGGGAGCTGTTTTTT.

V gene TRBV3-1 (or the pseudogene TRBV3-2) combines with J gene TRBJ2-1; 8 nucleotides line up with TRBD2. After removal of 3 bases from V and 9 bases from J, the junction contained 7 bases not matched to a gene. Looked up from germline, CDR1 is LGHDT and CDR2 is YNNKEL (reference sequence). The CDR3 consists of 14 residues. This chain's CDR3 is CASSHPGLGAEQFF. Here the CDR3 DNA reads TGTGCCAGCAGCCATCCGGGACTAGGGGCTGAGCAGTTCTTC.

This chain uses TRBV6-6 with TRBJ2-1; D remains unclear. V lost 6 bases, J lost 7 bases, and 10 bases lay in between. Germline V gives CDR1 MNHNY, CDR2 SVGAGI (reference sequence). This CDR3 spans 12 amino acids. The CDR3 protein is CASSRPRNEQFF. The CDR3 bases are TGTGCCAGCAGCCGACCCAGAAATGAGCAGTTCTTC.

This chain links TRBV18 with TRBJ1-6, with D unclear. The CDR3 has 14 residues. V was clipped by 3 bases and J by 5 bases, with 8 bases between them. Germline V gene data show CDR1 as KGHSH and CDR2 as LQKENI. The CDR3 DNA follows: TGTGCCAGCTCACCCGGTTCTGATAATTCACCCCTCCACTTT. As protein: CASSPGSDNSPLHF.

This rearrangement joins TRBV20-1 to TRBJ2-5; no clear D gene. The CDR3 covers 10 residues. V was shortened by 6 bases and J by 5 bases, with 7 bases between the two germline ends. Germline V lookup: CDR1 DFQATT, CDR2 SNEGSKA (reference sequence). CDR3 nucleotides: TGCAGTGCCGGACGGGAGACCCAGTACTTC. Its protein product is CSAGRETQYF.

The chain employs TRBV19 and TRBJ1-5; possibly TRBD1 for D (5 bases). Between the trimmed V and J ends, which lost 3 bases and 4 bases, there was a span of 13 bases. Germline CDR1 and CDR2: LNHDA and SQIVND (reference sequence). This CDR3 is 15 amino acids long. CDR3 in DNA: TGTGCCAGTAGTATCAAGGGACGGATGAATCAGCCCCAGCATTTT. Amino acid sequence: CASSIKGRMNQPQHF.

The rearrangement joins TRBV9 to TRBJ1-4, with D tentatively TRBD1 (5 bases). This CDR3 contains 13 residues. Germline V gene sequence: CDR1 SGDLS, CDR2 YYNGEE. The V end was cut by 0 bases, the J end by 8 bases, with 8 bases between. The CDR3 coding sequence is TGTGCCAGCAGCGTAGGCAGGGACGAAAAACTGTTTTTT. Its translation is CASSVGRDEKLFF. The whole variable domain, remainder taken from reference TRBV9 and TRBJ1-4, is DSGVTQTPKHLITATGQRVTLRCSPRSGDLSVYWYQQSLDQGLQFLIQYYNGEERAKGNILERFSAQQFPDLHSELNLSSLELGDSALYFCASSVGRDEKLFFGSGTQLSVL.

The chain couples TRBV5-5 to TRBJ2-1, with no clear D. This CDR3 comprises 13 residues. The V and J ends lost 7 bases and 1 base respectively, with 9 bases between them. Germline V gives CDR1 SGHKS, CDR2 YYEKEE (reference sequence). CDR3 in amino acids: CASGAPSYNEQFF. The CDR3 DNA reads TGTGCCAGCGGAGCGCCGTCCTACAATGAGCAGTTCTTC.